What follows is one T cell receptor (beta chain) and its context. No antigen is known for it. This specimen belongs to a study of T cell responses to AZD1222 COVID-19 vaccine. General study results and limits: Sampled repertoires all dated from after the peak T cell response. Among the donors, most were white British and more were female, and clonal diversity was possibly underestimated. Baseline testing showed seropositivity in only six or seven AZD1222 recipients.

Clones were read by immunoSEQ multiplex PCR, and TCRdb kept only the in-frame ones, dropping some. The profile shows over 150,000 clones, 75% to 90% of them singletons. The CDR3 is 13 residues long. The germline CDR1 and CDR2 sequences are SGHRS and YFSETQ. Unmatched junction bases numbered 0, after V lost 4 bases and J lost 1 base. The rearrangement links TRBV5-1 to TRBJ2-3, with 7 positions matching TRBD2. The material was peripheral blood, obtained on day 0 of AZD1222 vaccination. The receptor's source is an adult in good health. CDR3 bases: TGCGCCAGCAGCGGGGGGGGCACAGATACGCAGTATTTT. Protein sequence: CASSGGGTDTQYF.